The 24 T cell receptor beta chains below all came from one sample that was sequenced in a study of cytomegalovirus exposure and HLA in healthy donors (dated by TCRdb to 2015 to 2018). Libraries were constructed by the immunoSEQ multiplex PCR assay. For the multiplex PCR, a mixture combining 60 forward primers for TCR Vbeta segments and 13 reverse primers for TCR Jbeta segments was used. Here the immuneACCESS table is served through TCRdb, limited to in-frame sequences with V and J called. Missing clones are a known gap in these copies; in checked studies unresolved V genes cover under half, and the rest lacks a known reason. A total of over 150,000 clones appear in this sample, 84% of them only once. The ten largest clones take up about 4.9% of the sample. Sequencing input: PBMCs. Source of these receptors: a girl aged 10 to 17 in good health and CMV-seropositive.

This clone was seen only once. The J gene is TRBJ2-1, the V gene TRBV5-1; 9 bases are shared with TRBD1. Germline CDR1 reads SGHRS; CDR2 reads YFSETQ. This CDR3 has 14 amino acids. V trimming: 2 bases; J trimming: 9 bases; junction bases outside the gene matches: 6. The CDR3 spells CASSLQGAAGEQFF. The DNA for the CDR3 is TGCGCCAGCAGCTTACAGGGGGCTGCGGGTGAGCAGTTCTTC.

V usage is TRBV5-5 and J usage is TRBJ2-3, with TRBD2 as a possible D gene (5 bases). V lost 3 bases and J lost 1, with 9 bases in between. CDR1 is SGHKS, CDR2 YYEKEE, per germline (reference sequence). CDR3 length: 14 amino acids. The CDR3 is CASSSPAGTDTQYF. CDR3 coding DNA: TGTGCCAGCAGCTCCCCAGCGGGCACAGATACGCAGTATTTT.

This clone has a single count. V and J are TRBV6-6 and TRBJ1-4, with 7 bases fitting TRBD1. Unmatched junction bases numbered 6, after V lost 6 bases and J lost 5 bases. Germline CDR1 reads MNHNY; CDR2 reads SVGAGI (reference sequence). The CDR3 contains 14 residues. The CDR3 region is CASRRQGRNEKLFF. CDR3 in DNA: TGTGCCAGCAGAAGACAGGGACGAAATGAAAAACTGTTTTTT.

J is TRBJ2-3 and V is TRBV10-3, with 7 bases identical to TRBD2. Per the germline V gene, CDR1 is ENHRY and CDR2 is SYGVKD. The CDR3 has 14 residues. V was pared by 11 bases and J by 2 bases, with 10 bases of the junction left unmatched. The DNA for the CDR3 is TGTGCCTCCCAGCGGGGACCCACCACAGATACGCAGTATTTT. Translating gives CASQRGPTTDTQYF.

This chain uses TRBV6-5 with TRBJ2-2, with D possibly being TRBD2 (6 bases). Germline CDR1 and CDR2: MNHEY and SVGAGI. The germline V and J ends were trimmed by 1 base and 6 bases, with 9 bases remaining between them. This CDR3 has 14 amino acids. The CDR3 DNA reads as TGTGCCAGCAGTTACTTGGAGGGTGCCGGGGAGCTGTTTTTT. Translated, it gives CASSYLEGAGELFF.

V and J are TRBV27 and TRBJ1-2; D unclear. The CDR3 is 17 residues long. V was cut by 2 bases and J by 4 bases, with 20 bases left in between. Germline V CDR1 and CDR2: MNHEY, SMNVEV (reference sequence). CDR3 region: CASSLSGDQAPFYGYTF. The CDR3 DNA follows: TGTGCCAGCAGTTTAAGTGGAGACCAAGCACCATTCTATGGCTACACCTTC.

On this clone: The same CDR3 arises from other DNA sequences in this sample as well. The chain is built from TRBV19 and TRBJ1-1, with 8 bases matching TRBD1. The CDR3 is made up of 18 amino acids. Germline V CDR1 and CDR2: LNHDA, SQIVND (reference sequence). Losses at the gene ends were 6 bases for V and 4 bases for J; bases not matched to a gene: 19. This CDR3 is CASSPLGFQGARVTEAFF. CDR3 bases: TGTGCCAGTAGCCCCCTGGGGTTCCAGGGGGCAAGGGTCACTGAAGCTTTCTTT.

The chain is built from TRBV9 and TRBJ1-2, with D uncertain. Germline CDR1 reads SGDLS; CDR2 reads YYNGEE. V was shortened by 0 bases and J by 6 bases, with 9 bases between the two germline ends. The CDR3 loop spans 13 amino acids. The DNA for the CDR3 is TGTGCCAGCAGCGTAGAGGATCGGGATGGCTACACCTTC. Its translation: CASSVEDRDGYTF.

The rearrangement joins TRBV6-1 to TRBJ1-1; the D gene is possibly TRBD1 (5 bases). The CDR3 runs 12 residues. V gave up 5 bases and J gave up 10 bases, with 14 bases separating them. CDR1 is MNHNS and CDR2 is SASEGT in the germline V gene. The CDR3 sequence: CASSLKGQGAFF. CDR3 coding DNA: TGTGCCAGCAGTCTAAAGGGGCAGGGAGCTTTCTTT.

This chain connects TRBV2 to TRBJ1-2, with a possible D match to TRBD1 (5 bases). CDR1 is SNHLY and CDR2 is FYNNEI in the germline V gene. The V end was cut by 7 bases, the J end by 4 bases, with 10 bases between. The CDR3 sequence is 12 residues long. The CDR3 reads CASIRGGYGYTF. For the CDR3, the DNA is TGTGCCAGCATTAGGGGTGGCTATGGCTACACCTTC.

V gene TRBV27 combines with J gene TRBJ2-7, with TRBD1 identical over 8 bases. The CDR3 totals 11 residues. Germline V gene data show CDR1 as MNHEY and CDR2 as SMNVEV (reference sequence). Germline trimming cut 8 bases from V and 6 bases from J; bases unmatched to any gene: 3. CDR3 loop: CASSQGAEQYF. The CDR3 region has the DNA TGTGCCAGCTCCCAGGGGGCCGAGCAGTACTTC.

The chain has TRBV27 and TRBJ1-5, with a tentative D call TRBD1 (5 bases). Germline values: CDR1 MNHEY, CDR2 SMNVEV (reference sequence). V was clipped by 5 bases and J by 2 bases, with 10 bases between them. CDR3 size: 14 residues. CDR3 coding DNA: TGTGCCAGCAGTCCCAGGGTTGGCAATCAGCCCCAGCATTTT. This translates into CASSPRVGNQPQHF.

The chain couples TRBV9 to TRBJ1-5; D may be TRBD1 (5 bases). The V end was cut by 0 bases, the J end by 9 bases, with 13 bases between. This CDR3 region has 14 residues. Germline values: CDR1 SGDLS, CDR2 YYNGEE. The CDR3 spells CASSVGQGVRPQHF. The CDR3 nucleotides are TGTGCCAGCAGCGTAGGCCAGGGTGTACGGCCCCAGCATTTT.

The chain links TRBV5-6 to TRBJ2-3; possibly TRBD2 for D (6 bases). The CDR3 is 15 amino acids. Germline V CDR1 and CDR2: SGHDT, YYEEEE. The V gene lost 0 bases and the J gene lost 8 bases, with 16 bases spanning the gap. As DNA, the CDR3 is TGTGCCAGCAGCTTGGGTGGGGACTCCTTGGGTACGCAGTATTTT. As protein: CASSLGGDSLGTQYF.

The chain combines TRBV5-1 with TRBJ2-5; no reliable D call. Trimming removed 3 bases from V and 2 bases from J, with 17 bases in between. Germline CDR1 reads SGHRS; CDR2 reads YFSETQ. The CDR3 totals 16 residues. CDR3: CASSSILEDSQETQYF. The CDR3 DNA reads TGCGCCAGCAGCTCGATCCTAGAAGACTCGCAAGAGACCCAGTACTTC. Variable domain in full (rest from reference TRBV5-1 and TRBJ2-5): KAGVTQTPRYLIKTRGQQVTLSCSPISGHRSVSWYQQTPGQGLQFLFEYFSETQRNKGNFPGRFSGRQFSNSRSEMNVSTLELGDSALYLCASSSILEDSQETQYFGPGTRLLVL.

This clone was counted once. The gene calls are TRBV10-3 and TRBJ1-2; 7 bases match TRBD1. This CDR3 comprises 15 residues. The trim removed 6 bases at V and 10 bases at J, leaving 17 bases unmatched. CDR1 is ENHRY, CDR2 SYGVKD, per germline. This CDR3 is CAIRAGSHPEGAYTF. DNA of the CDR3: TGTGCCATCAGGGCGGGCTCTCATCCTGAGGGGGCCTACACCTTC.

This clone has a handful of counts. The chain is built from TRBV12-5 and TRBJ1-2, with 9 bases identical to TRBD1. Per the germline V gene, CDR1 is LGHNT and CDR2 is FRNRAP. Trimming cost V 6 bases and J 7 bases; bases outside gene matches: 9. The CDR3 sequence is 14 residues long. This CDR3 reads CASGWTGEEGGYTF. CDR3 nucleotides: TGTGCTAGTGGCTGGACAGGGGAGGAGGGTGGCTACACCTTC. Using reference TRBV12-5 and TRBJ1-2 for the parts outside the CDR3, the full variable domain is DARVTQTPRHKVTEMGQEVTMRCQPILGHNTVFWYRQTMMQGLELLAYFRNRAPLDDSGMPKDRFSAEMPDATLATLKIQPSEPRDSAVYFCASGWTGEEGGYTFGSGTRLTVV.

This chain uses TRBV30 with TRBJ1-1; 7 bases map to TRBD1. The V gene's germline CDR1 is GTSNPN and CDR2 SVGIG (reference sequence). This CDR3 is built from 14 residues. V lost 3 bases, J lost 0 bases, and 4 bases stayed unmatched. The CDR3 coding sequence is TGTGCCTGGAGGGTCAGGGGGTTGAACACTGAAGCTTTCTTT. This codes for CAWRVRGLNTEAFF. The full variable domain, rest sourced from reference TRBV30 and TRBJ1-1, is SQTIHQWPATLVQPVGSPLSLECTVEGTSNPNLYWYRQAAGRGLQLLFYSVGIGQISSEVPQNLSASRPQDRQFILSSKKLLLSDSGFYLCAWRVRGLNTEAFFGQGTRLTVV.

This chain joins TRBV7-8 and TRBJ2-5; TRBD2 agrees at 7 bases. Trimming at V came to 5 bases and at J to 14 bases, leaving 8 bases not matched to a gene. The CDR3 has 11 amino acids. Germline V gene lookup returns CDR1 SGHVS and CDR2 FQNEAQ. The CDR3 region is CASSTSRDYYF. The CDR3 DNA is TGTGCCAGCAGCACCTCTCGGGACTATTACTTC.

The rearrangement joins TRBV5-1 to TRBJ1-2, with D hard to call. V gave up 1 base and J gave up 1 base, with 5 bases separating them. Per germline, CDR1 SGHRS and CDR2 YFSETQ. The CDR3 has 13 residues. CDR3 protein: CASSLLDNYGYTF. CDR3 nucleotides: TGCGCCAGCAGCTTGCTAGATAACTATGGCTACACCTTC. The full variable domain, with the rest looked up from reference TRBV5-1 and TRBJ1-2, is KAGVTQTPRYLIKTRGQQVTLSCSPISGHRSVSWYQQTPGQGLQFLFEYFSETQRNKGNFPGRFSGRQFSNSRSEMNVSTLELGDSALYLCASSLLDNYGYTFGSGTRLTVV.

The rearrangement links TRBV6-1 to TRBJ1-5; a weak D match, TRBD1 (5 bases). From germline, CDR1 is MNHNS and CDR2 SASEGT. V dropped 2 bases and J dropped 4 bases, with 9 bases sitting between them. There are 14 residues in the CDR3. The CDR3 region is CASSELGDNQPQHF. The CDR3 DNA is TGTGCCAGCAGTGAATTAGGGGATAATCAGCCCCAGCATTTT.

The chain couples TRBV5-4 to TRBJ1-2; TRBD1 might be the D (5 bases). V shed 4 bases and J shed 0 bases, with 13 bases lying between them. The CDR3 spans 15 residues. The germline CDR1 and CDR2 sequences are SGHNT and YYREEE (reference sequence). CDR3 in DNA: TGTGCCAGCAGCGTGGAAGGGGTCACTAACTATGGCTACACCTTC. It encodes CASSVEGVTNYGYTF.

V usage is TRBV27 and J usage is TRBJ1-1, with D tentatively TRBD1 (6 bases). V lost 2 bases to trimming and J lost 0 bases, with 10 bases between them. CDR1 and CDR2 from the germline V gene are MNHEY and SMNVEV (reference sequence). The CDR3 contains 15 residues. CDR3 protein: CASSLGQIMNTEAFF. The CDR3 region has the DNA TGTGCCAGCAGTTTAGGACAGATCATGAACACTGAAGCTTTCTTT.

The chain is built from TRBV29-1 and TRBJ1-2; 7 bases line up with TRBD1. CDR3 length: 14 residues. Germline V gene lookup returns CDR1 SQVTM and CDR2 ANQGSEA. V shed 4 bases, J shed 4 bases, and the junction held 9 bases outside the gene matches. The CDR3 region has the DNA TGCAGCGTTGGAGGGGGCGTATACAGCTATGGCTACACCTTC. The encoded protein is CSVGGGVYSYGYTF.